This record looks at one T cell receptor beta chain sequence and its context. The sample comes from a study of T cell changes during pregnancy in multiple sclerosis. The method was immunoSEQ multiplex PCR; TCRdb's version includes in-frame clones alone and lacks a portion of them. The sample shows tens of thousands of clones, about 93% of them seen only once. The sample in question was peripheral blood, obtained in the third trimester of pregnancy. This receptor was obtained from a female donor in good health, enrolled as a control in a pregnancy study.

Here the CDR3 DNA reads TGTGCCAGCAGCTTACTGGGGGCAGAGACCCAGTACTTC. Translated, it gives CASSLLGAETQYF. V usage is TRBV7-9 and J usage is TRBJ2-5; TRBD1 is a possible D gene (6 bases). This CDR3 has 13 amino acids. Trimming left V 2 bases short and J 4 bases short, with 8 bases between. Germline lookup yields CDR1 SEHNR and CDR2 FQNEAQ (reference sequence).